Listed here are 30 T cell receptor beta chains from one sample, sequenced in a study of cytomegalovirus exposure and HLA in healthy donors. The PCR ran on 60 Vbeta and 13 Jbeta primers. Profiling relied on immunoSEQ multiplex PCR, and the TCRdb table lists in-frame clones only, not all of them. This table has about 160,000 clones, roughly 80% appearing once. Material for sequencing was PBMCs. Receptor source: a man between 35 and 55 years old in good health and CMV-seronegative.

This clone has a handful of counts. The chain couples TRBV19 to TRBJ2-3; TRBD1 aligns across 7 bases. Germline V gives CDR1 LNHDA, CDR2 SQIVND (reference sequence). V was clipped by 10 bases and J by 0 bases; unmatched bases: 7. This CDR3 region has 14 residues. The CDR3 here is CATGAGGSTDTQYF. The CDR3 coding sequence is TGTGCCACCGGAGCAGGGGGAAGCACAGATACGCAGTATTTT.

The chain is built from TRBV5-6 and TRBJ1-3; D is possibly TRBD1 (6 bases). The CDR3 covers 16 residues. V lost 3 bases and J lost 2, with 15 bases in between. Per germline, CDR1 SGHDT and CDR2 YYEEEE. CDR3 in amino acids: CASSSGSGVTGNTIYF. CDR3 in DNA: TGTGCCAGCAGCTCTGGTTCAGGGGTCACTGGAAACACCATATATTTT. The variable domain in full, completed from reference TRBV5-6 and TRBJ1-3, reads DAGVTQSPTHLIKTRGQQVTLRCSPKSGHDTVSWYQQALGQGPQFIFQYYEEEERQRGNFPDRFSGHQFPNYSSELNVNALLLGDSALYLCASSSGSGVTGNTIYFGEGSWLTVV.

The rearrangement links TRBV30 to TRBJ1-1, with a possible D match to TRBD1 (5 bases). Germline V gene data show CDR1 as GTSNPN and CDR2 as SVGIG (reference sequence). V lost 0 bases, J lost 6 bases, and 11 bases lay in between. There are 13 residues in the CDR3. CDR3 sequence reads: CAWSVTRGAEAFF. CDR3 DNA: TGTGCCTGGAGTGTGACACGGGGGGCTGAAGCTTTCTTT.

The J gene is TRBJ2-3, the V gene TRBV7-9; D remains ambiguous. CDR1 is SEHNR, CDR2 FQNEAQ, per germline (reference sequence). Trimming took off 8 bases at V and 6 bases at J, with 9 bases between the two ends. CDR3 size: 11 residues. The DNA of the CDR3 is TGTGCCAGCTCCGAGGCGGATACGCAGTATTTT. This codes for CASSEADTQYF.

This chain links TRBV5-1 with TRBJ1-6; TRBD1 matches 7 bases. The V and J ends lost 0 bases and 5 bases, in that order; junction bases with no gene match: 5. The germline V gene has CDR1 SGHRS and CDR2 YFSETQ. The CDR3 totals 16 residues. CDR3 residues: CASSLDGGGNNSPLHF. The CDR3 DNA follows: TGCGCCAGCAGCTTGGACGGAGGGGGCAATAATTCACCCCTCCACTTT.

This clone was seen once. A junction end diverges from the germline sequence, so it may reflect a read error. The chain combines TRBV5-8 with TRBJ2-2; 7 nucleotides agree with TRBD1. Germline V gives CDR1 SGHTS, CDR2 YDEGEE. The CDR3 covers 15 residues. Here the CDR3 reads CASSLTGANTGELFF. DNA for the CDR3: TGTGCCAGCAGCTTGACAGGGGCGAATACCGGGGAGCTGTTTTTT. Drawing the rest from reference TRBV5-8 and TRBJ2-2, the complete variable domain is EAGVTQSPTHLIKTRGQQATLRCSPISGHTSVYWYQQALGLGLQFLLWYDEGEERNRGNFPPRFSGRQFPNYSSELNVNALELEDSALYLCASSLTGANTGELFFGEGSRLTVL.

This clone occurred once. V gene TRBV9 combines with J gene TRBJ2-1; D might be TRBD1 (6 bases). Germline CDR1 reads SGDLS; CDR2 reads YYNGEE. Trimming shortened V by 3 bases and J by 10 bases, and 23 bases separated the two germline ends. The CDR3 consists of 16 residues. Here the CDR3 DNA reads TGTGCCAGCAGCGGGGACACGGGGCCTCCGCAGACCGAGCAGTTCTTC. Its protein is CASSGDTGPPQTEQFF.

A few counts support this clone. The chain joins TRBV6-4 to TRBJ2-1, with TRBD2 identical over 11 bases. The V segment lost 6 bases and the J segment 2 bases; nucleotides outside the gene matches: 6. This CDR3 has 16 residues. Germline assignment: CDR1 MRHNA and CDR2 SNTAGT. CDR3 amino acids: CASSDTSGGTYNEQFF. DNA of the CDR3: TGTGCCAGCAGCGATACTAGCGGGGGAACCTACAATGAGCAGTTCTTC.

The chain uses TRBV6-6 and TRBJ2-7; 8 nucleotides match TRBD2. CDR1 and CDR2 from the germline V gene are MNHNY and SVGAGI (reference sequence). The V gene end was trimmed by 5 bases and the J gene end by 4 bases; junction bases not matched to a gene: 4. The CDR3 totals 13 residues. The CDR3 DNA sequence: TGTGCCAGCAGTCACGGGGGGGGGTACGAGCAGTACTTC. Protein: CASSHGGGYEQYF.

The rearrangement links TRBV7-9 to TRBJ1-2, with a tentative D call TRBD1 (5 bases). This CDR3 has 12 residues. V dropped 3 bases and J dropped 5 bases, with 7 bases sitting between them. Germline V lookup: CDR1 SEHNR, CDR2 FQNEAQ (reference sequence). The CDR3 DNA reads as TGTGCCAGCAGCTTCCGACAGTATGGCTACACCTTC. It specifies CASSFRQYGYTF.

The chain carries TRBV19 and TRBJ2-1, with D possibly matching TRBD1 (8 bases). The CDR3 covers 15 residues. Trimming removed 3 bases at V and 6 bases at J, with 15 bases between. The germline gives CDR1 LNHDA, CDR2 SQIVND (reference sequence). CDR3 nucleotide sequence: TGTGCCAGTAGTATGGTGACAGGGGAGGGCAATGAGCAGTTCTTC. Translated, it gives CASSMVTGEGNEQFF.

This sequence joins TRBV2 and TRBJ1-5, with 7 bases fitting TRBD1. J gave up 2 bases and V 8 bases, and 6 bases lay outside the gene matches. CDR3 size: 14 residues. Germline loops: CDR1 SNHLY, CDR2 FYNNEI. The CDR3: CASSRDSRNQPQHF. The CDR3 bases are TGTGCCAGCTCCCGGGACAGTCGCAATCAGCCCCAGCATTTT. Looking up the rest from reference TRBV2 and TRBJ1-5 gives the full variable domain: EPEVTQTPSHQVTQMGQEVILRCVPISNHLYFYWYRQILGQKVEFLVSFYNNEISEKSEIFDDQFSVERPDGSNFTLKIRSTKLEDSAMYFCASSRDSRNQPQHFGDGTRLSIL.

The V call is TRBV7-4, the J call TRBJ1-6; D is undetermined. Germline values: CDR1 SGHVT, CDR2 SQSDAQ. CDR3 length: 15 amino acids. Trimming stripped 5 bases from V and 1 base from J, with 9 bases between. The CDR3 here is CASSIDLSYNSPLHF. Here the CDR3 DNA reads TGTGCCAGCAGCATAGACCTATCCTATAATTCACCCCTCCACTTT.

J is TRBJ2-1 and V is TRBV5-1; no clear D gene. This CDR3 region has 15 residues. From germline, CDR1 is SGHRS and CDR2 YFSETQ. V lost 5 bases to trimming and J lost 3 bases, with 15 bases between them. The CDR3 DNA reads TGCGCCAGCAGACCCACAGAATTCCTCTACAATGAGCAGTTCTTC. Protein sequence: CASRPTEFLYNEQFF.

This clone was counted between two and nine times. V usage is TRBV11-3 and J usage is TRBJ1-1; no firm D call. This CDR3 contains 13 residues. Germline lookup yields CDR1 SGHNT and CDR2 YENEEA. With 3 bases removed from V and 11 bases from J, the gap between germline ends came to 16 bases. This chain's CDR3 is CASSFSGNAVAFF. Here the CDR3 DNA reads TGTGCCAGCAGCTTCTCGGGGAATGCTGTGGCTTTCTTT.

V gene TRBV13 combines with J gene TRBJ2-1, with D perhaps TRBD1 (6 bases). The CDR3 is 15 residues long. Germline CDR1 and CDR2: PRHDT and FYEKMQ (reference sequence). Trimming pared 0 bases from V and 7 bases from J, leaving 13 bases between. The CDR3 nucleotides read TGTGCCAGCAGCTTAGGCCGACAGGCGCTGAATGAGCAGTTCTTC. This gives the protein CASSLGRQALNEQFF. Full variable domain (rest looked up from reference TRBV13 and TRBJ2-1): AAGVIQSPRHLIKEKRETATLKCYPIPRHDTVYWYQQGPGQDPQFLISFYEKMQSDKGSIPDRFSAQQFSDYHSELNMSSLELGDSALYFCASSLGRQALNEQFFGPGTRLTVL.

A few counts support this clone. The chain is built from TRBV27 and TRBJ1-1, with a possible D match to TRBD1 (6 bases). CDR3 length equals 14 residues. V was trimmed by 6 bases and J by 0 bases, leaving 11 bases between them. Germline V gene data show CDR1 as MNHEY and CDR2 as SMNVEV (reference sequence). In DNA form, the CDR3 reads TGTGCCAGCAGCGCTGAGGGGGTGAACACTGAAGCTTTCTTT. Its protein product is CASSAEGVNTEAFF.

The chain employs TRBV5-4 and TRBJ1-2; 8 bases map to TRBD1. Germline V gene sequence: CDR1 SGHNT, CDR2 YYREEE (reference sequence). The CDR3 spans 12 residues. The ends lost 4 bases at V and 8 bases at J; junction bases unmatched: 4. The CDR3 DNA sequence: TGTGCCAGCAGCACCGACAGGGGCGGCTACACCTTC. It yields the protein CASSTDRGGYTF.

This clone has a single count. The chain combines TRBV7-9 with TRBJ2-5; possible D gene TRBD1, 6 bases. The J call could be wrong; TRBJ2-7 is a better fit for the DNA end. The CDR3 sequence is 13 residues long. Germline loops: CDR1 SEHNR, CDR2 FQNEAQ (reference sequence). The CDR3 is CASSWGQNYEQYF. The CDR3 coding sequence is TGTGCCAGCAGCTGGGGGCAGAACTACGAGCAGTACTTC.

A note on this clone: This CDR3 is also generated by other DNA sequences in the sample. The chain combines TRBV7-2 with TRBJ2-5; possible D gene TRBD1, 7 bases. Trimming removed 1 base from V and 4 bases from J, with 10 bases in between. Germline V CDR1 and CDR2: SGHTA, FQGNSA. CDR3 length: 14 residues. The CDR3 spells CASSLGRGRETQYF. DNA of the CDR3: TGTGCCAGCAGCTTAGGGAGGGGGCGAGAGACCCAGTACTTC.

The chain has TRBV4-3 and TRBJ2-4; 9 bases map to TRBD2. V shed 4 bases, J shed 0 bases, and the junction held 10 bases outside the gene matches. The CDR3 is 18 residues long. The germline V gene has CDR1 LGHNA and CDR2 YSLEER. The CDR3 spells CASSPGVAGALAKNIQYF. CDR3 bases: TGCGCCAGCAGCCCGGGGGTAGCGGGGGCCTTAGCCAAAAACATTCAGTACTTC.

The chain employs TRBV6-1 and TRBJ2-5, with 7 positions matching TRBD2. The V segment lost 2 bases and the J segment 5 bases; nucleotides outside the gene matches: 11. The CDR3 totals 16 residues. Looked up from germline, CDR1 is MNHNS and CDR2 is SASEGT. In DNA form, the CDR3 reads TGTGCCAGCAGTGAACTCCTAGCGGCGCCCCGGGAGACCCAGTACTTC. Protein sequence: CASSELLAAPRETQYF.

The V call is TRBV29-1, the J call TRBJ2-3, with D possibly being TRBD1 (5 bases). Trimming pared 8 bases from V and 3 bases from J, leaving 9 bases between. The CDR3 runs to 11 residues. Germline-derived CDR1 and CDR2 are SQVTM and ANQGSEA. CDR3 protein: CSLQGTDTQYF. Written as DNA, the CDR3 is TGCAGCCTTCAGGGAACAGATACGCAGTATTTT.

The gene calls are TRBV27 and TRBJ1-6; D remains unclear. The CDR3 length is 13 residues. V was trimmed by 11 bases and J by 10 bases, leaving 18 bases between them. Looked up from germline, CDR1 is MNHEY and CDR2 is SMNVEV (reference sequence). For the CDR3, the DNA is TGTGCCTCCTCCCAGGAGGGTCCCTCACCCCTCCACTTT. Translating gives CASSQEGPSPLHF.

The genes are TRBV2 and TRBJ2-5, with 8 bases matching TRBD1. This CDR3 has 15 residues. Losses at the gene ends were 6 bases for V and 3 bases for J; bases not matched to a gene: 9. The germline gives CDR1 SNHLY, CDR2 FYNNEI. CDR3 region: CASRMDRVGKETQYF. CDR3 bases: TGTGCCAGCAGGATGGACAGGGTGGGTAAAGAGACCCAGTACTTC.

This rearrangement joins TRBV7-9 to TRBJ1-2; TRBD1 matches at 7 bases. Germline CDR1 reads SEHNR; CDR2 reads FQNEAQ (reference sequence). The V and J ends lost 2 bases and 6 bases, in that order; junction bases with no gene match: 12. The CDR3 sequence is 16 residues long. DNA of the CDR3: TGTGCCAGCAGCTTATTATTATCGGGGACAGCTGATGGCTACACCTTC. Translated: CASSLLLSGTADGYTF.

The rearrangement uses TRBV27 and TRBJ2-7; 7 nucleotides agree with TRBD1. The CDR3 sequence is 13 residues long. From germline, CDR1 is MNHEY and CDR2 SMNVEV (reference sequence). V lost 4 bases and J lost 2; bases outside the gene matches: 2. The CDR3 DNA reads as TGTGCCAGCAGTTGGACAGGCCCCTACGAGCAGTACTTC. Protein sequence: CASSWTGPYEQYF.

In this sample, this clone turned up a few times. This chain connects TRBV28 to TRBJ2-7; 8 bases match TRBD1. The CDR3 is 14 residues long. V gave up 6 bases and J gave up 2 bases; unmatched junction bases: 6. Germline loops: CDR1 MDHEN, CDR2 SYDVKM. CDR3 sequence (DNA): TGTGCCAGCAGCCGACAGGGGACCACCTACGAGCAGTACTTC. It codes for CASSRQGTTYEQYF.

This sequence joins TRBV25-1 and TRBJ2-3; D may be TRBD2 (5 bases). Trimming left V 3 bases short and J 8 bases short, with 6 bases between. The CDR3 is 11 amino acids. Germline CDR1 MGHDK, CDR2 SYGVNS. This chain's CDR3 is CASSEEVTQYF. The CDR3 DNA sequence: TGTGCCAGCAGTGAGGAGGTTACGCAGTATTTT.

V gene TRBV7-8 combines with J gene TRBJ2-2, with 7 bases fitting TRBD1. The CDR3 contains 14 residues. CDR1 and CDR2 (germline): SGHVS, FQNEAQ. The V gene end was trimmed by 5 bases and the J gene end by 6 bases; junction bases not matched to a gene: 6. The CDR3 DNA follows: TGTGCCAGCAGCCCCCAGGGGGAAGCCGGGGAGCTGTTTTTT. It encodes CASSPQGEAGELFF.